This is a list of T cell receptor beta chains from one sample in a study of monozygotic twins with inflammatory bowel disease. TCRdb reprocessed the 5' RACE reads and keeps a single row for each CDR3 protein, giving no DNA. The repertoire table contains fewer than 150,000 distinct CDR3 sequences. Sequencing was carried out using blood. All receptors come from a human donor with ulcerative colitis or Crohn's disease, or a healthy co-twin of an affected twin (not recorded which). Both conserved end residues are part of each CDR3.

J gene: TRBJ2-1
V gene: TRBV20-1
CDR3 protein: CSAHGPKSYNEQFF

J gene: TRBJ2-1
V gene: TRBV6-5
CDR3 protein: CASSHKRRGLNEQFF

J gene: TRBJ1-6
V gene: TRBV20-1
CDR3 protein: CSARLSLLNSPLHF

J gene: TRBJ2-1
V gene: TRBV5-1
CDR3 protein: CASSSDRGVVNEQFF

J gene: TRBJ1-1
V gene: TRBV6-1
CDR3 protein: CASSVSSLRAFF

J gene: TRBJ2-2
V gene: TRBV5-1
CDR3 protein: CASRPGQGNTGELFF

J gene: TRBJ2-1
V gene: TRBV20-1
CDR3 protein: CSANQGEGFYNEQFF

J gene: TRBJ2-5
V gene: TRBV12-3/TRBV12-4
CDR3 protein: CASSRTIGGQETQYF

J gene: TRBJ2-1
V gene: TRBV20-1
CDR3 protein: CSATGTGVNEQFF

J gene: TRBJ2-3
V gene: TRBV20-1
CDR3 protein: CSARDATGTDTQYF

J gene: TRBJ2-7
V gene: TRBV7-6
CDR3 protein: CASSPPGRYEQYF

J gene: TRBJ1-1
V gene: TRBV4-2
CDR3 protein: CASSQPDGVNTEAFF

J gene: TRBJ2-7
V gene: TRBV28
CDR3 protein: CASSRLGEQYF

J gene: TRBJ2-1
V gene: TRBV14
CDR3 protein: CASSQDPMVDEQFF

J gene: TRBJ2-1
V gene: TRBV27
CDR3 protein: CASSSSPGNEQFF

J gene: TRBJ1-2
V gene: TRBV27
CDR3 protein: CASSLGSDYGYTF

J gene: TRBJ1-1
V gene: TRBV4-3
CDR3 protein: CASSQGQGMNTEAFF

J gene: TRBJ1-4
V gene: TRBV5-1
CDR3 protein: CASSLDPGGISEKLFF

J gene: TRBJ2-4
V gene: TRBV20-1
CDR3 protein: CSAILQGLRSKNIQYF

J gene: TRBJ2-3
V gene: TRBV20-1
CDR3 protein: CSPLGGGVDTQYF

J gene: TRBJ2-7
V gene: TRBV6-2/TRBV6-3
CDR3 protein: CASNHPGGDYEQYF

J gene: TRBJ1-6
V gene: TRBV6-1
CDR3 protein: CASARRPHNSPLHF

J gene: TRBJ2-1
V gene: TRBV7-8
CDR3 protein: CASTLAGLYNEQFF

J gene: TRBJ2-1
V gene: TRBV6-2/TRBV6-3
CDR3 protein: CASSNPGEQFF

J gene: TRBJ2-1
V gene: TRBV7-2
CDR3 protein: CASSLQNLDYNEQFF

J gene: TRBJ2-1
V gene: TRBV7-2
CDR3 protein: CASIPSGGARNEQFF

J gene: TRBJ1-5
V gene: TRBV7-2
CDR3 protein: CASSLGQVNQPQHF